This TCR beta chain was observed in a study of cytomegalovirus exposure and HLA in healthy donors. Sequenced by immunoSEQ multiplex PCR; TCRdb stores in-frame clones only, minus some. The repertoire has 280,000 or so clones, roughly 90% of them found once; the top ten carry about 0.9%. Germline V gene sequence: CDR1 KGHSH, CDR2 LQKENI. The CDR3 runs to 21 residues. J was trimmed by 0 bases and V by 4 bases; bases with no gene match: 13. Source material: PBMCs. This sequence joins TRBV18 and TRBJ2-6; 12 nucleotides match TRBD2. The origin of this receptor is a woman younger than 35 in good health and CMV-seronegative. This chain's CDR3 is CASSRQGLAGDSFSGANVLTF. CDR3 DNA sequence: TGTGCCAGCTCACGTCAGGGACTAGCGGGTGACTCGTTCTCTGGGGCCAACGTCCTGACTTTC. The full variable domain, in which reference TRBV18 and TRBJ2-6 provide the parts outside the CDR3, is NAGVMQNPRHLVRRRGQEARLRCSPMKGHSHVYWYRQLPEEGLKFMVYLQKENIIDESGMPKERFSAEFPKEGPSILRIQQVVRGDSAAYFCASSRQGLAGDSFSGANVLTFGAGSRLTVL.